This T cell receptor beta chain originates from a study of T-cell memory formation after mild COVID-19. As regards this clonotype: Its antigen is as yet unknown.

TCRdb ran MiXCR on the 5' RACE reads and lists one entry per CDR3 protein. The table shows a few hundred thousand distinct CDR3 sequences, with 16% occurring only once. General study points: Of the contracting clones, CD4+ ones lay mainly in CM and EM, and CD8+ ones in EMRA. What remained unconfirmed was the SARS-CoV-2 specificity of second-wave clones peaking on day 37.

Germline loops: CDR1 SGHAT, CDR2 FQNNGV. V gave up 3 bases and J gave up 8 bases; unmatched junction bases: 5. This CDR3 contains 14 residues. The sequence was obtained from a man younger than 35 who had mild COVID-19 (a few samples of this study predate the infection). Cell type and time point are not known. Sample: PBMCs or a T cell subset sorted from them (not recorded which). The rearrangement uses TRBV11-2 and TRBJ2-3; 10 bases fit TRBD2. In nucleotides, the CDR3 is TGTGCCAGCAGCTTCCTAGCGGGGGCCCCTACGCAGTATTTT. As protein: CASSFLAGAPTQYF.